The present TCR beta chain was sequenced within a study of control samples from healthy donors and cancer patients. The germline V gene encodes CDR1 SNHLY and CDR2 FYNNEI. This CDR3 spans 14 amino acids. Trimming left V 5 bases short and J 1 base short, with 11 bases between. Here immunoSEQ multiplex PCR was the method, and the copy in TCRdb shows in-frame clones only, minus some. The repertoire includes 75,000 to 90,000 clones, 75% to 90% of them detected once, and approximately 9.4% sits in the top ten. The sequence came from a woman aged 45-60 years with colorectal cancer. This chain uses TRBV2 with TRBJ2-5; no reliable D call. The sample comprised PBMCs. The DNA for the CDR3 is TGTGCCAGCAGTAATGACGTGGGCCAAGAGACCCAGTACTTC. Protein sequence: CASSNDVGQETQYF.